This T cell receptor (beta chain) comes out of a study of cytomegalovirus exposure and HLA in healthy donors. The wider study: In an early release, HLA-typed donors contributed some 82 million unique TCR sequences. Overall study findings and caveats: In a later analysis, at a false discovery rate of 0.05, 15,000 to 20,000 TCR beta sequences were associated with HLA alleles.

As concerns this clone: The antigen is not known.

CDR3 length equals 20 residues. V was trimmed by 2 bases and J by 0 bases, leaving 23 bases between them. In germline, CDR1 is MNHNS, CDR2 SASEGT. It was with 60 Vbeta and 13 Jbeta primers that the PCR ran. Libraries were prepared by immunoSEQ multiplex PCR; TCRdb keeps only in-frame clonotypes and omits some of them. Of some 180,000 clones in the sample, just under 80% were seen once. The rearrangement joins TRBV6-1 to TRBJ1-5; D may be TRBD1 (6 bases). Sequenced input: PBMCs. The TCR comes from a woman aged 25 to 39 in good health and CMV-seronegative. The DNA for the CDR3 is TGTGCCAGCAGTGAACACGGTGGCGGGGGACACTTTTATAGCAATCAGCCCCAGCATTTT. Protein: CASSEHGGGGHFYSNQPQHF.